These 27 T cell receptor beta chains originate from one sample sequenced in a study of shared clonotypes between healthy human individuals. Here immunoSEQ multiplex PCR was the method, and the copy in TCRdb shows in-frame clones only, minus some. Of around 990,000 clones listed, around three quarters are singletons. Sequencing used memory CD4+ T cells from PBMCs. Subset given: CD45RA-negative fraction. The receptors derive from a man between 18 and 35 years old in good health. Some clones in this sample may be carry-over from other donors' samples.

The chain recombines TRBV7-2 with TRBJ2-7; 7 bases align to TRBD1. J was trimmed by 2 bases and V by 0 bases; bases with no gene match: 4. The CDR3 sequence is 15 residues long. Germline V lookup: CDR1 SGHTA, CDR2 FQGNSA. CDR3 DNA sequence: TGTGCCAGCAGCTTAGCCCCGGGACAGACCTACGAGCAGTACTTC. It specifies CASSLAPGQTYEQYF.

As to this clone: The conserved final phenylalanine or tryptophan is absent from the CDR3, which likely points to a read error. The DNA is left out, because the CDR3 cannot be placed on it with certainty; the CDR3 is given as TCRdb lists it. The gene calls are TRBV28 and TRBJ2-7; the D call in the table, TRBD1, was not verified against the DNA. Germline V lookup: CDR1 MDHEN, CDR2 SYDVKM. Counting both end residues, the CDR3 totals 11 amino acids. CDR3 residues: CASSRGSDREI.

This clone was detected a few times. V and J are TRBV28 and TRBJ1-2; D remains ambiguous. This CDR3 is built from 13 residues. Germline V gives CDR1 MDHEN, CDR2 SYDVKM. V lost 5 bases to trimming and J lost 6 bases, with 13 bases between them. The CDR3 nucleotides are TGTGCCAGCAGTGCCTATGGGGATCATGGCTACACCTTC. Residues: CASSAYGDHGYTF.

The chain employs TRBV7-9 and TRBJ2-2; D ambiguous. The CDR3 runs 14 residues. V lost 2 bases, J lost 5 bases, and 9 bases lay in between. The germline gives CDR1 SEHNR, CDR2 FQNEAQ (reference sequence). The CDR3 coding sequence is TGTGCCAGCAGCTTACTCACAGAGACCGGGGAGCTGTTTTTT. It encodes CASSLLTETGELFF.

The CDR3 sequence is CASSPLSLGTYNEQFF. The CDR3 coding sequence is TGTGCCAGCTCACCACTCTCTCTTGGGACTTACAATGAGCAGTTCTTC. The rearrangement uses TRBV18 and TRBJ2-1, with a tentative D call TRBD2 (6 bases). CDR1 is KGHSH, CDR2 LQKENI, per germline. There are 16 residues in the CDR3. Deletions cut 1 base from V and 4 bases from J, with 14 bases between.

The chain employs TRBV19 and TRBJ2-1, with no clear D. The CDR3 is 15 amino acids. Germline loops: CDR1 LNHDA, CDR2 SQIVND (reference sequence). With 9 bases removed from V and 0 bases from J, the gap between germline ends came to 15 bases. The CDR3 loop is CARNFPPRSYNEQFF. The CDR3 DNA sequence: TGTGCCAGAAATTTCCCGCCCCGCTCCTACAATGAGCAGTTCTTC.

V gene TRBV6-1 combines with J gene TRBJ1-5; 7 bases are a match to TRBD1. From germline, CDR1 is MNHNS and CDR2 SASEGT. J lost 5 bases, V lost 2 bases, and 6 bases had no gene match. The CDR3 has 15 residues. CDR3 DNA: TGTGCCAGCAGTGAATGGGGACAGAATTATCAGCCCCAGCATTTT. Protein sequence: CASSEWGQNYQPQHF.

CDR3: CAISESKAQGINEKLFF. CDR3 sequence (DNA): TGTGCCATCAGTGAGTCTAAGGCACAGGGTATTAATGAAAAACTGTTTTTT. The chain uses TRBV10-3 and TRBJ1-4; possibly TRBD1 for D (6 bases). The germline CDR1 and CDR2 sequences are ENHRY and SYGVKD. The V gene lost 0 bases and the J gene lost 4 bases, with 15 bases spanning the gap. The length of the CDR3 is 17 residues.

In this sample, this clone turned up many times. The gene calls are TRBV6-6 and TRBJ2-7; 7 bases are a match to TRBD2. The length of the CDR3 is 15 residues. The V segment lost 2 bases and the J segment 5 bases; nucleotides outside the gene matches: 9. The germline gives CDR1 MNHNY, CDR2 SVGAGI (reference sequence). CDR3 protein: CASSYPSGTIDEQYF. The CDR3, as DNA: TGTGCCAGCAGTTACCCCTCCGGGACTATCGACGAGCAGTACTTC.

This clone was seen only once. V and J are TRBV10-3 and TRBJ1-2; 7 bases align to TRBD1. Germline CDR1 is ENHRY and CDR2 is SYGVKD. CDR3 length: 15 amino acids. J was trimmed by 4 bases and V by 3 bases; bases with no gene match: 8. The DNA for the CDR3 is TGTGCCATCAGTGACTACAGGGGAGGAGGCTATGGCTACACCTTC. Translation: CAISDYRGGGYGYTF.

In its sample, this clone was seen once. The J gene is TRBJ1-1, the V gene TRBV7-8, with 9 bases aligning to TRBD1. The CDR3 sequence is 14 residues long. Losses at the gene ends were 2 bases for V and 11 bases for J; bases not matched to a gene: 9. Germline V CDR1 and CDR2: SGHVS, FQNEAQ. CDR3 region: CASSLRDRDWKAFF. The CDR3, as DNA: TGTGCCAGCAGCTTACGGGACAGGGATTGGAAGGCTTTCTTT.

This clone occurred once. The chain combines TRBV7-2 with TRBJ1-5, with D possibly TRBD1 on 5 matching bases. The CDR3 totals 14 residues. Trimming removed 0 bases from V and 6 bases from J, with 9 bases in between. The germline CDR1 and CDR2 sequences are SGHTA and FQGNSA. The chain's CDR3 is CASSLAQGSQPQHF. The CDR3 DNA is TGTGCCAGCAGCTTAGCCCAGGGAAGTCAGCCCCAGCATTTT.

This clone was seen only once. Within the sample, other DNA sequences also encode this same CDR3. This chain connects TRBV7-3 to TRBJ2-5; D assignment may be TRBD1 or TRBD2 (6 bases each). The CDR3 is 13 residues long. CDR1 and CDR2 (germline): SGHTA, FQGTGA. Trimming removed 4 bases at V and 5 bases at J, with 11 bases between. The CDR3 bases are TGTGCCAGCAGCTCGACTAGGGGGGAGACCCAGTACTTC. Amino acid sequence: CASSSTRGETQYF.

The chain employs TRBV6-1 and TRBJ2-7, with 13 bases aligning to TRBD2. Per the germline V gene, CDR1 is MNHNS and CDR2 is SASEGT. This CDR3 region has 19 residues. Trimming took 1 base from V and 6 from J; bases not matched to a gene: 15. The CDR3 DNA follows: TGTGCCAGCAGTGAAGACCGGACTAGCGGGAGAGCCATTTGGGGCGAGCAGTACTTC. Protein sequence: CASSEDRTSGRAIWGEQYF.

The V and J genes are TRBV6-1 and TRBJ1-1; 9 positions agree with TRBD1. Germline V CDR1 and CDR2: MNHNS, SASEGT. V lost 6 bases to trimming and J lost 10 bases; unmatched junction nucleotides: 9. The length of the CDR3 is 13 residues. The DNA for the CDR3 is TGTGCCAGCAGAGCGACAGGGGGGTCGGTAGCTTTCTTT. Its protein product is CASRATGGSVAFF.

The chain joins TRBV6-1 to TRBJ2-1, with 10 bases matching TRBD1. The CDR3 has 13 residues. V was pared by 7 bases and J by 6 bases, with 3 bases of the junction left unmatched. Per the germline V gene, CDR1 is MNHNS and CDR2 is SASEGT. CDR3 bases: TGTGCCAGCATTAGGACAGGGGGCAATGAGCAGTTCTTC. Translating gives CASIRTGGNEQFF.

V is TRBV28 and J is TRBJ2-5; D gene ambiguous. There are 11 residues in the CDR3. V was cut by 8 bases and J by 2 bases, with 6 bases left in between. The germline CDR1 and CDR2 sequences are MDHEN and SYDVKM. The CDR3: CASGDQETQYF. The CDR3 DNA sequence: TGTGCCAGCGGGGATCAAGAGACCCAGTACTTC.

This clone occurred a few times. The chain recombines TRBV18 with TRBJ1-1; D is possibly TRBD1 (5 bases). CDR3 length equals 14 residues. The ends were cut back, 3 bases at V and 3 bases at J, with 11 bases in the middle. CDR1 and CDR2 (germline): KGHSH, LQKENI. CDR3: CASSPQGSDTEAFF. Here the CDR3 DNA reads TGTGCCAGCTCACCTCAGGGTTCCGACACTGAAGCTTTCTTT.

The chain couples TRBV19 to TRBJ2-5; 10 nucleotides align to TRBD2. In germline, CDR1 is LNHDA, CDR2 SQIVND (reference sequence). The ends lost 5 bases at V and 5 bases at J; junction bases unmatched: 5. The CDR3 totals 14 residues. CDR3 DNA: TGTGCCAGTAGTGAAGCGGGAGGGCTCGAGACCCAGTACTTC. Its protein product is CASSEAGGLETQYF.

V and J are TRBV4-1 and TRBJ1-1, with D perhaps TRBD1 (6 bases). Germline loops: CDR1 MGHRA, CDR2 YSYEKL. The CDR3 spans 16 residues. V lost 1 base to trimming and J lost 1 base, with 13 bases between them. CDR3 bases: TGCGCCAGCAGCCAAGTGGGGGGCAGGAGGAACACTGAAGCTTTCTTT. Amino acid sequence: CASSQVGGRRNTEAFF.

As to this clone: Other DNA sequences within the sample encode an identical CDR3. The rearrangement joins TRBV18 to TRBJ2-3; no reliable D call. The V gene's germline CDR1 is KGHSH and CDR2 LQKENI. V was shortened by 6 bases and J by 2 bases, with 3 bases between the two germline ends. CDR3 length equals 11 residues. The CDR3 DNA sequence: TGTGCCAGCTCGCCCACAGATACGCAGTATTTT. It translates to CASSPTDTQYF.

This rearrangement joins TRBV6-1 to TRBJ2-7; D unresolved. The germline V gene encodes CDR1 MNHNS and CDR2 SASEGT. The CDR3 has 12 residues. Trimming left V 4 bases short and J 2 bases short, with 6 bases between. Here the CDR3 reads CASSATTYEQYF. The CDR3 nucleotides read TGTGCCAGCAGTGCCACCACCTACGAGCAGTACTTC.

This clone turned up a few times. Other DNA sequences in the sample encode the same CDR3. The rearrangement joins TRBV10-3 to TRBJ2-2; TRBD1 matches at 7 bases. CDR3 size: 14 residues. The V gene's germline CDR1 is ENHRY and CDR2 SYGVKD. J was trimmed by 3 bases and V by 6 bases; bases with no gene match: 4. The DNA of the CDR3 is TGTGCCATCAGCGCCGACAGGGACACCGGGGAGCTGTTTTTT. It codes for CAISADRDTGELFF.

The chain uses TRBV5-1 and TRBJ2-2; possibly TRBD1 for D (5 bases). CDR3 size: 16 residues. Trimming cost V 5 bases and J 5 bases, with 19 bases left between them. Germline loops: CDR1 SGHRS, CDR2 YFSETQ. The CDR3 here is CASSKEGDRKTGELFF. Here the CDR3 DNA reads TGCGCCAGCAGTAAGGAAGGGGATAGGAAGACCGGGGAGCTGTTTTTT.

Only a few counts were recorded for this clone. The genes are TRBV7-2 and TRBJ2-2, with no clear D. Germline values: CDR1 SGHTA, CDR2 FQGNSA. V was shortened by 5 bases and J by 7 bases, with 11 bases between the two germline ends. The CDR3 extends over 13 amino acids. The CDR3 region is CASSKPASGELFF. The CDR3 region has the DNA TGTGCCAGCAGCAAACCGGCTAGCGGGGAGCTGTTTTTT.

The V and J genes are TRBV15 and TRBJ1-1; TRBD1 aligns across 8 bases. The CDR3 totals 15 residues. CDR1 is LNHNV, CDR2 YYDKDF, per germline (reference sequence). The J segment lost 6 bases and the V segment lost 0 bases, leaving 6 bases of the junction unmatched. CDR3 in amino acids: CATSRDSRGRAEAFF. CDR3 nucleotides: TGTGCCACCAGCAGAGATAGCAGGGGGCGGGCTGAAGCTTTCTTT.

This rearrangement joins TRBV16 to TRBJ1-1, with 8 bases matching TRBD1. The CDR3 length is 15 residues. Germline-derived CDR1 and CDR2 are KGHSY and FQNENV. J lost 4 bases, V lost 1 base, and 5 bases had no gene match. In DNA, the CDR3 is TGTGCCAGCAGCCAATTCCGACAGGGGACCACTGAAGCTTTCTTT. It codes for CASSQFRQGTTEAFF.